The present T cell receptor (beta chain) was sequenced within a study of cytomegalovirus exposure and HLA in healthy donors. Study-level points and caveats: Upon later analysis, HLA-associated TCR beta chains proved more clonally expanded than other, equally common chains.

A note on this clone: What it recognizes is unknown.

With 60 Vbeta and 13 Jbeta primers, the PCR was carried out. Per the original data handling: A later analysis counted 80 million or so unique TCR beta chains, some 12 million shared. Sequencing used immunoSEQ multiplex PCR; TCRdb keeps in-frame clones, though not all of them. Clone size and the V and J calls come from that table; the DNA yielded D and trimming. The sample records some 140,000 clones, 70% to 85% being singletons. Sequencing was carried out using PBMCs. This sequence was found in a man aged 40-55 years in good health and CMV-seropositive.

CDR3 coding DNA: TGTGCCAGCAGTCCCCGGCGCGGGAGGGCCCAAGGGGATGAGCAGTTCTTC. Its protein product is CASSPRRGRAQGDEQFF. The V and J genes are TRBV2 and TRBJ2-1; 9 bases match TRBD2. Germline V CDR1 and CDR2: SNHLY, FYNNEI. There are 17 residues in the CDR3. Trimming removed 5 bases from V and 8 bases from J; junction bases left unmatched: 16.